What follows are 17 T cell receptor beta chains derived from one specimen sequenced in a study of T cell responses to AZD1222 COVID-19 vaccine. Method: immunoSEQ multiplex PCR; TCRdb's copy keeps in-frame clones and lacks some. The sample carries around 150,000 clones, 90% to 95% recorded once. This sample comprised peripheral blood, obtained 28 days after the second AZD1222 dose. These receptors came from an adult who received the AZD1222 COVID-19 vaccine.

V usage is TRBV7-6 and J usage is TRBJ1-2, with unresolved D. Trimming took off 1 base at V and 4 bases at J, with 10 bases between the two ends. There are 14 residues in the CDR3. Germline assignment: CDR1 SGHVS and CDR2 FNYEAQ. CDR3 protein: CASSLEQNSYGYTF. In nucleotides, the CDR3 is TGTGCCAGCAGCTTAGAACAGAACAGCTATGGCTACACCTTC.

This rearrangement joins TRBV19 to TRBJ2-3; D ambiguous. V lost 4 bases to trimming and J lost 1 base, with 12 bases between them. The CDR3 runs 15 residues. From germline, CDR1 is LNHDA and CDR2 SQIVND (reference sequence). The CDR3 loop is CASSKPLGGTDTQYF. In nucleotides, the CDR3 is TGTGCCAGTAGTAAACCATTGGGCGGCACAGATACGCAGTATTTT.

The chain recombines TRBV19 with TRBJ1-5; D possibly corresponds to TRBD1 (5 bases). The CDR3 runs to 14 residues. Trimming stripped 5 bases from V and 12 bases from J, with 20 bases between. The germline V gene encodes CDR1 LNHDA and CDR2 SQIVND (reference sequence). The CDR3 reads CASSPQGGRRVQHF. CDR3 DNA sequence: TGTGCCAGTAGTCCCCAGGGAGGTCGACGGGTCCAGCATTTT.

This rearrangement joins TRBV27 to TRBJ2-6, with a possible D match to TRBD1 (6 bases). The CDR3 has 17 amino acids. The V gene lost 1 base and the J gene lost 0 bases, with 10 bases spanning the gap. Germline V CDR1 and CDR2: MNHEY, SMNVEV (reference sequence). The CDR3 DNA follows: TGTGCCAGCAGTTTATTGACAGGTTACTCTGGGGCCAACGTCCTGACTTTC. Protein sequence: CASSLLTGYSGANVLTF.

The genes are TRBV19 and TRBJ1-1, with D possibly TRBD1 on 5 matching bases. Germline CDR1 and CDR2: LNHDA and SQIVND (reference sequence). V lost 3 bases and J 6 bases, leaving 11 bases between the germline ends. CDR3 length equals 13 residues. This chain's CDR3 is CASSIRAGPEAFF. In DNA, the CDR3 is TGTGCCAGTAGTATTCGGGCAGGGCCTGAAGCTTTCTTT.

The rearrangement joins TRBV7-6 to TRBJ2-2; no clear D gene. The germline V gene has CDR1 SGHVS and CDR2 FNYEAQ. The CDR3 is 18 amino acids. The V and J ends lost 2 bases and 3 bases respectively, with 19 bases between them. Here the CDR3 reads CASSLRSLQPWDTGELFF. DNA for the CDR3: TGTGCCAGCAGCTTACGTTCTTTGCAGCCTTGGGACACCGGGGAGCTGTTTTTT.

The chain couples TRBV28 to TRBJ2-7; 10 bases agree with TRBD2. Germline V gene data show CDR1 as MDHEN and CDR2 as SYDVKM. The junction had 4 bases not matched to a gene; V was cut back by 5 bases and J by 3 bases. CDR3 length: 14 amino acids. CDR3 sequence (DNA): TGTGCCAGCAGTCCAGGGACTAGCGTCTACGAGCAGTACTTC. This codes for CASSPGTSVYEQYF.

The sample holds one count of this clone. This rearrangement joins TRBV18 to TRBJ2-5, with TRBD1 matching over 9 bases. With V trimmed by 6 bases and J by 5 bases, 7 bases remained unmatched. Germline V gene lookup returns CDR1 KGHSH and CDR2 LQKENI. The CDR3 has 14 amino acids. The CDR3 sequence is CASSPTGGEETQYF. The CDR3 DNA reads as TGTGCCAGCTCGCCTACAGGGGGCGAGGAGACCCAGTACTTC.

This sequence joins TRBV7-8 and TRBJ2-7; 11 positions match TRBD1. V shed 5 bases and J 3 bases; nucleotides not matched to a gene: 9. Germline V lookup: CDR1 SGHVS, CDR2 FQNEAQ. This CDR3 has 16 residues. The CDR3 nucleotides read TGTGCCAGCAGCCTTACGTGGACAGGGGGCTTCTACGAGCAGTACTTC. It codes for CASSLTWTGGFYEQYF.

The chain uses TRBV24-1 and TRBJ2-5, with D unresolved. V dropped 3 bases and J dropped 1 base, with 8 bases sitting between them. CDR3 length equals 14 residues. Germline V gene lookup returns CDR1 KGHDR and CDR2 SFDVKD. CDR3 nucleotides: TGTGCCACCAGTGATCGCAGGACCCAAGAGACCCAGTACTTC. Protein: CATSDRRTQETQYF.

V gene TRBV19 combines with J gene TRBJ1-1; D might be TRBD1 (6 bases). With 6 bases removed from V and 4 bases from J, the gap between germline ends came to 12 bases. CDR1 LNHDA and CDR2 SQIVND come from the germline V gene (reference sequence). The CDR3 length is 13 residues. CDR3 amino acids: CASRLGRGTEAFF. The CDR3 nucleotides are TGTGCCAGTAGATTGGGCAGGGGCACTGAAGCTTTCTTT.

V usage is TRBV10-1 and J usage is TRBJ1-5, with TRBD1 as a possible D gene (6 bases). This CDR3 is 20 amino acids long. The germline gives CDR1 WNHNN, CDR2 SYGVQD (reference sequence). The V and J ends lost 2 bases and 0 bases respectively, with 23 bases between them. CDR3 in DNA: TGCGCCAGCAGTGAGGACCCAGGGTTAGAGGGGGATAATAGCAATCAGCCCCAGCATTTT. Its translation is CASSEDPGLEGDNSNQPQHF.

The count of this clone is one. The rearrangement joins TRBV7-9 to TRBJ2-1; TRBD1 matches 9 bases. Germline values: CDR1 SEHNR, CDR2 FQNEAQ (reference sequence). The CDR3 length is 14 residues. Trimming removed 5 bases from V and 7 bases from J; junction bases left unmatched: 6. The CDR3 sequence is CASSGQGMLNEQFF. CDR3 DNA sequence: TGTGCCAGCAGCGGACAGGGGATGTTGAATGAGCAGTTCTTC.

CDR3 sequence (DNA): TGTGCCAGCAGCAACCCGGGACCCCTGGGAGAAAAACTGTTTTTT. Translating gives CASSNPGPLGEKLFF. This chain uses TRBV7-2 with TRBJ1-4, with a weak D call TRBD1 (5 bases). This CDR3 region has 15 residues. Looked up from germline, CDR1 is SGHTA and CDR2 is FQGNSA. The germline V and J ends were trimmed by 5 bases and 8 bases, with 18 bases remaining between them. Full variable domain (missing parts from reference TRBV7-2 and TRBJ1-4): GAGVSQSPSNKVTEKGKDVELRCDPISGHTALYWYRQSLGQGLEFLIYFQGNSAPDKSGLPSDRFSAERTGGSVSTLTIQRTQQEDSAVYLCASSNPGPLGEKLFFGSGTQLSVL.

This chain links TRBV19 with TRBJ1-2; D is uncertain. Looked up from germline, CDR1 is LNHDA and CDR2 is SQIVND (reference sequence). Trimming took 8 bases from V and 1 from J, leaving 11 bases between them. The CDR3 has 13 amino acids. CDR3 sequence: CASEVSDNYGYTF. CDR3 nucleotides: TGTGCCAGTGAGGTTTCAGATAACTATGGCTACACCTTC.

The V and J genes are TRBV6-5 and TRBJ1-4, with 7 bases matching TRBD1. The ends lost 5 bases at V and 8 bases at J; junction bases unmatched: 11. CDR1 MNHEY and CDR2 SVGAGI come from the germline V gene. CDR3 length equals 15 residues. The CDR3 bases are TGTGCCAGCAGTCCTAAAGGGGGCTTCGGCGAAAAACTGTTTTTT. Protein: CASSPKGGFGEKLFF.

This sequence joins TRBV14 and TRBJ2-7, with D uncertain. The CDR3 runs to 13 residues. The germline V gene has CDR1 SGHDN and CDR2 FVKESK. Trimming left V 2 bases short and J 7 bases short, with 12 bases between. The CDR3 spells CASSQIVGQEQYF. CDR3 DNA: TGTGCCAGCAGCCAAATTGTAGGGCAGGAGCAGTACTTC.